Shown below are 11 T cell receptor beta chains from a single sample sequenced in a study of CD8 T cells in ankylosing spondylitis. Using its own MiXCR run on the 5' RACE reads, TCRdb lists one record per CDR3 protein. The data contain about 130,000 distinct CDR3 sequences, approximately 9.7% of them singletons. The sequenced sample was blood, either unsorted or a sorted T cell fraction (not recorded which). The receptor source for this set is a male donor with ankylosing spondylitis or in good health (not recorded which).

This chain uses TRBV5-8 with TRBJ1-6, with D unresolved. Trimming removed 0 bases at V and 10 bases at J, with 14 bases between. The CDR3 runs to 15 residues. Germline CDR1 is SGHTS and CDR2 is YDEGEE. The CDR3 DNA reads TGTGCCAGCAGCTTGGGACACACCTTAGCCTCACCCCTCCACTTT. Translating gives CASSLGHTLASPLHF.

This clonotype was recorded at least ten times. The rearrangement uses TRBV15 and TRBJ2-3; no definite D call. CDR1 LNHNV and CDR2 YYDKDF come from the germline V gene (reference sequence). The CDR3 is 14 amino acids. V lost 4 bases, J lost 4 bases, and 12 bases lay in between. This chain's CDR3 is CATSTLPTSDTQYF. The DNA for the CDR3 is TGTGCCACCAGCACCCTACCTACGTCAGATACGCAGTATTTT.

The chain uses TRBV7-2 and TRBJ2-3, with TRBD1 matching 7 bases. V was pared by 6 bases and J by 2 bases, with 5 bases of the junction left unmatched. CDR1 is SGHTA, CDR2 FQGNSA, per germline. The CDR3 length is 14 residues. The CDR3 sequence: CASRGGVNTDTQYF. The CDR3 DNA follows: TGTGCCAGCAGAGGGGGCGTGAACACAGATACGCAGTATTTT.

This clonotype came up many times. The V call is TRBV29-1, the J call TRBJ2-3, with 9 bases aligning to TRBD1. The trim removed 3 bases at V and 3 bases at J, leaving 4 bases unmatched. CDR1 and CDR2 from the germline V gene are SQVTM and ANQGSEA. This CDR3 is 14 amino acids long. CDR3 coding DNA: TGCAGCGTTGACCCCGGGACAGGGACAGATACGCAGTATTTT. Its translation is CSVDPGTGTDTQYF.

This clonotype was counted between two and nine times. V usage is TRBV7-2 and J usage is TRBJ1-4; 10 bases are a match to TRBD1. CDR3 length: 13 amino acids. Germline V CDR1 and CDR2: SGHTA, FQGNSA. V was pared by 5 bases and J by 13 bases, with 7 bases of the junction left unmatched. The CDR3 region has the DNA TGTGCCAGCAGCCGACAGGGGGCCTCGGGACTGTTTTTT. Translated, it gives CASSRQGASGLFF.

Worth noting for this clonotype: A read error may be the cause here, since a much bigger clone is one base away. The V call is TRBV12-3 or TRBV12-4, the J call TRBJ2-1, with D perhaps TRBD2 (5 bases). Between the trimmed V and J ends, which lost 6 bases and 7 bases, there was a span of 25 bases. The CDR3 has 17 amino acids. The CDR3 is CASSAYVARGLVNEQFF. The CDR3 coding sequence is TGTGCCAGCAGCGCGTATGTGGCGCGAGGGTTGGTAAATGAGCAGTTCTTC.

This clonotype has ten or more counts. The chain carries TRBV28 and TRBJ2-7; D not resolved. Trimming shortened V by 2 bases and J by 3 bases, and 8 bases separated the two germline ends. Germline CDR1 and CDR2: MDHEN and SYDVKM. The CDR3 sequence is 13 residues long. The CDR3 coding sequence is TGTGCCAGCAGTTTAGGGCAGGACTACGAGCAGTACTTC. Protein product: CASSLGQDYEQYF.

The V call is TRBV19, the J call TRBJ2-1, with TRBD2 identical over 10 bases. Trimming removed 1 base from V and 6 bases from J; junction bases left unmatched: 9. This CDR3 comprises 17 residues. Germline V CDR1 and CDR2: LNHDA, SQIVND (reference sequence). Here the CDR3 reads CASSIVASGSGRNEQFF. Written as DNA, the CDR3 is TGTGCCAGTAGTATAGTGGCTAGCGGGAGTGGTCGCAATGAGCAGTTCTTC.

This clonotype occurred a few times. The rearrangement links TRBV9 to TRBJ2-7, with D possibly called TRBD1 or TRBD2 (6 bases each). CDR1 and CDR2 (germline): SGDLS, YYNGEE. This CDR3 is built from 15 residues. Trimming cost V 1 base and J 0 bases, with 11 bases left between them. As DNA, the CDR3 is TGTGCCAGCAGCGTAAGGGGGGAATCCTCCTACGAGCAGTACTTC. Translated: CASSVRGESSYEQYF.

This clonotype was seen at least ten times. CDR3 sequence (DNA): TGTGCCAGCAGCCCGATAGAGGCTCCCCTCCACTTT. This gives the protein CASSPIEAPLHF. The rearrangement links TRBV7-2 to TRBJ1-6; D is unclear. From germline, CDR1 is SGHTA and CDR2 FQGNSA. There are 12 residues in the CDR3. Between the trimmed V and J ends, which lost 5 bases and 13 bases, there was a span of 12 bases.

The sample holds many counts of this clonotype. This rearrangement joins TRBV4-2 to TRBJ1-2; 8 bases map to TRBD1. The V and J ends lost 5 bases and 5 bases, in that order; junction bases with no gene match: 7. Germline V gene data show CDR1 as LGHNA and CDR2 as YNFKEQ. The CDR3 extends over 14 amino acids. The CDR3 protein is CASSADRATYGYTF. The DNA for the CDR3 is TGTGCCAGCAGCGCGGACAGGGCGACGTATGGCTACACCTTC.